This TCR beta chain stems from a study of blood T cell repertoires in COVID-19. In the original analysis: Estimation of nucleated cell counts relied on the amplification of reference gene primers. Method: immunoSEQ multiplex PCR; TCRdb's copy keeps in-frame clones and lacks some. V and J calls and clone size come straight from that table; D and trimming were deduced from the DNA. The sample lists about 200,000 clones; 83% were seen once. Only one count was recorded for this clone. The TCR comes from a woman between 50 and 59 years old with acute or convalescent COVID-19. Sequenced sample: peripheral blood.

The CDR3 DNA reads as TGTGCCAGCAGCTTATCGGCAGGGGCGGAGGAGCAGTACTTC. This encodes CASSLSAGAEEQYF. The chain has TRBV11-3 and TRBJ2-7; TRBD1 is a possible D gene (6 bases). The CDR3 spans 14 residues. Trimming left V 2 bases short and J 7 bases short, with 15 bases between. The germline CDR1 and CDR2 sequences are SGHNT and YENEEA.